This T cell receptor beta chain was sequenced for a study of T cells in Graves' hyperthyroidism and ophthalmopathy. Trimming at V came to 2 bases and at J to 5 bases, leaving 12 bases not matched to a gene. The germline gives CDR1 SQVTM, CDR2 ANQGSEA. The CDR3 is made up of 16 amino acids. Regions amplified from RNA transcripts were the TCR beta CDR3 regions. TCR CDR3 underwent first-round RT-PCR with the HTBI primer set. Using its own MiXCR run on the multiplex PCR reads, TCRdb lists one record per CDR3 protein. The profile shows over 200,000 distinct CDR3 sequences, 13% to 15% of them singletons. This clonotype has a count of ten or more.

The sequence was collected from a woman aged 40 to 50 with Graves' hyperthyroidism that later progressed to Graves' ophthalmopathy. The source material was blood. V gene TRBV29-1 combines with J gene TRBJ2-5; TRBD1 matches 9 bases. This CDR3 is CSVETADGTGMETQYF. In DNA form, the CDR3 reads TGCAGCGTTGAAACCGCAGATGGGACAGGGATGGAGACCCAGTACTTC.